One sample yielded the 3 T cell receptor beta chains listed below, sequenced in a study of blood T cells in healthy people across ages. A J-beta primer mix and a sample-barcoded 5' primer were used in a second PCR of roughly 6 to 12 cycles. TCRdb used MiXCR to reprocess the 5' RACE reads, holding one entry per CDR3 protein. The table records about 590,000 distinct CDR3 sequences, about 30% of them present only once. The sequenced material came from blood. These receptors were obtained from a woman of 80 years or more in good health.

A word on this clonotype: It may be a read error: a sequence one base away is much more abundant. The chain employs TRBV14 and TRBJ2-7; D unclear. There are 14 residues in the CDR3. Germline V gene lookup returns CDR1 SGHDN and CDR2 FVKESK. Deletions cut 1 base from V and 1 base from J, with 8 bases between. The CDR3 sequence is CASSQGLKSYEQYF. The CDR3, as DNA: TGTGCCAGCAGCCAAGGTCTGAAGTCCTACGAGCAGTACTTC. Together with reference TRBV14 and TRBJ2-7, the CDR3 gives the full variable domain: EAGVTQFPSHSVIEKGQTVTLRCDPISGHDNLYWYRRVMGKEIKFLLHFVKESKQDESGMPNNRFLAERTGGTYSTLKVQPAELEDSGVYFCASSQGLKSYEQYFGPGTRLTVT.

This clonotype was found a few times. CDR3 amino acids: CSAQVGVYGYTF. DNA of the CDR3: TGCAGTGCTCAGGTGGGGGTCTATGGCTACACCTTC. The genes are TRBV20-1 and TRBJ1-2, with D tentatively TRBD1 (5 bases). This CDR3 has 12 residues. The germline V gene encodes CDR1 DFQATT and CDR2 SNEGSKA (reference sequence). Between the trimmed V and J ends, which lost 5 bases and 4 bases, there was a span of 11 bases.

CDR3 sequence: CASSFGTFPNSPLHF. The CDR3, as DNA: TGTGCCAGCAGCTTTGGGACGTTCCCTAATTCACCCCTCCACTTT. The genes are TRBV7-2 and TRBJ1-6; tentative D call: TRBD1 (5 bases). CDR1 is SGHTA and CDR2 is FQGNSA in the germline V gene. The V end was cut by 3 bases, the J end by 6 bases, with 12 bases between. CDR3 length: 15 amino acids.